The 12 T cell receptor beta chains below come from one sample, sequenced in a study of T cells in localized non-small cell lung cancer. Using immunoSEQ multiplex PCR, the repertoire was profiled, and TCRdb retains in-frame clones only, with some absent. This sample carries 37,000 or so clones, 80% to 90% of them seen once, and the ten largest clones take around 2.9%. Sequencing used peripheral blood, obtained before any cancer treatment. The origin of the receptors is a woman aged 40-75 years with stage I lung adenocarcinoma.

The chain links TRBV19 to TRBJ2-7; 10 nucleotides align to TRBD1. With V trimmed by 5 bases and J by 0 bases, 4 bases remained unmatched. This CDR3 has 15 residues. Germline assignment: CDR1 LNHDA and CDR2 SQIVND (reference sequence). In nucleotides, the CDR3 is TGTGCCAGTAGTTCGGGACAGGGGCTCTCCTACGAGCAGTACTTC. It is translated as CASSSGQGLSYEQYF.

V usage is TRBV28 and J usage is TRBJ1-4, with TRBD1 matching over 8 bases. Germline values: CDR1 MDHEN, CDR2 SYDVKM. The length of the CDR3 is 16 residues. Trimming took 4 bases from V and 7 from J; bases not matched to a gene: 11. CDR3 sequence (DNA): TGTGCCAGCAGTTCAATCGGACAGGGTGGGGGTGAAAAACTGTTTTTT. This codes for CASSSIGQGGGEKLFF.

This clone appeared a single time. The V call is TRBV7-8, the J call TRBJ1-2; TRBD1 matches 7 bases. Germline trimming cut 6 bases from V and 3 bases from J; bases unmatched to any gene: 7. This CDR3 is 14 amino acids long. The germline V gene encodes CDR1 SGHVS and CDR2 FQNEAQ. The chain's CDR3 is CASSSTGTYYGYTF. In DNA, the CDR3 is TGTGCCAGCAGTTCGACAGGGACCTACTATGGCTACACCTTC.

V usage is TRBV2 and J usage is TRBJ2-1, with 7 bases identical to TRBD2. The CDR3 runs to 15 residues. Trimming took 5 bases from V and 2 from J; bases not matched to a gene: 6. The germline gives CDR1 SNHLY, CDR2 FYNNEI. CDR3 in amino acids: CASSPLAATYNEQFF. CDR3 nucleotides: TGTGCCAGCAGTCCCCTAGCGGCCACCTACAATGAGCAGTTCTTC.

CDR3 DNA: TGTGCCAGCAGTGACCAGTCCTACGAGCAGTACTTC. It encodes CASSDQSYEQYF. V usage is TRBV2 and J usage is TRBJ2-7, with D unclear. The CDR3 length is 12 residues. V lost 3 bases and J lost 1, with 4 bases in between. Per the germline V gene, CDR1 is SNHLY and CDR2 is FYNNEI. Together with reference TRBV2 and TRBJ2-7, the CDR3 gives the full variable domain: EPEVTQTPSHQVTQMGQEVILRCVPISNHLYFYWYRQILGQKVEFLVSFYNNEISEKSEIFDDQFSVERPDGSNFTLKIRSTKLEDSAMYFCASSDQSYEQYFGPGTRLTVT.

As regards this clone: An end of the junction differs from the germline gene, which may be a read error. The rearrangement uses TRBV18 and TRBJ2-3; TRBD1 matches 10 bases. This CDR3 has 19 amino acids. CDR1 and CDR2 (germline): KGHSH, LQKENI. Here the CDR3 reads CASSTFPGQGQGRTDTQYF. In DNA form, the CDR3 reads TGTGCCAGCTCAACTTTCCCGGGACAGGGGCAGGGACGCACCGATACGCAGTATTTT.

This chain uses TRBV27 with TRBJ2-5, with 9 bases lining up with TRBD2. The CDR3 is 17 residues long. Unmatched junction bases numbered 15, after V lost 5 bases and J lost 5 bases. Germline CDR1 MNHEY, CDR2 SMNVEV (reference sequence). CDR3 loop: CASSGERAGTSMETQYF. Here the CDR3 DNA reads TGTGCCAGCAGTGGGGAAAGAGCCGGGACTAGCATGGAGACCCAGTACTTC.

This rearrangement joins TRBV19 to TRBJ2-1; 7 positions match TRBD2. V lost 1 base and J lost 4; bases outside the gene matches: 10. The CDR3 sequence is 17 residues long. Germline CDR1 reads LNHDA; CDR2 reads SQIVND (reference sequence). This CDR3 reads CASSIGSPGGSYNEQFF. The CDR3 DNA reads TGTGCCAGTAGTATAGGGTCCCCTGGCGGGAGTTACAATGAGCAGTTCTTC.

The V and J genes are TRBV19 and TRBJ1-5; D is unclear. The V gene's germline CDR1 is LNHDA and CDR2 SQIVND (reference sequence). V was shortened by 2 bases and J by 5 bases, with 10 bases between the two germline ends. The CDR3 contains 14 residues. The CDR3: CASSIWQADQPQHF. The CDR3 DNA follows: TGTGCCAGTAGTATATGGCAGGCCGATCAGCCCCAGCATTTT.

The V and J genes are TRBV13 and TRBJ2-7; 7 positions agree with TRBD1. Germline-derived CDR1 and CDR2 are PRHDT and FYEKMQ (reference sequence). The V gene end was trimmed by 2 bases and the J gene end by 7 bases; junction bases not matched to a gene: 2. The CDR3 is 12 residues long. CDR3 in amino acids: CASSLRGPEQYF. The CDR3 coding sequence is TGTGCCAGCAGCTTAAGGGGGCCGGAGCAGTACTTC.

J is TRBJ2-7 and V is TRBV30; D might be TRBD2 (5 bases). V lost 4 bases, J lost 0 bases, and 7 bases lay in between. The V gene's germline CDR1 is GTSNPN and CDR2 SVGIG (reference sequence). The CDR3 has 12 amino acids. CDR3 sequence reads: CAWMGSSYEQYF. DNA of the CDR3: TGTGCCTGGATGGGGAGCTCCTACGAGCAGTACTTC.

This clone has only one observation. This CDR3 is CASSLEGQGRGTQYF. The CDR3 DNA reads as TGTGCCAGCAGCTTAGAGGGACAGGGCAGGGGGACCCAGTACTTC. This chain joins TRBV7-8 and TRBJ2-5; 9 nucleotides agree with TRBD1. CDR3 length equals 15 residues. Per the germline V gene, CDR1 is SGHVS and CDR2 is FQNEAQ. V lost 1 base, J lost 7 bases, and 7 bases stayed unmatched. The variable domain in full, with the rest retrieved from reference TRBV7-8 and TRBJ2-5, is GAGVSQSPRYKVAKRGQDVALRCDPISGHVSLFWYQQALGQGPEFLTYFQNEAQLDKSGLPSDRFFAERPEGSVSTLKIQRTQQEDSAVYLCASSLEGQGRGTQYFGPGTRLLVL.